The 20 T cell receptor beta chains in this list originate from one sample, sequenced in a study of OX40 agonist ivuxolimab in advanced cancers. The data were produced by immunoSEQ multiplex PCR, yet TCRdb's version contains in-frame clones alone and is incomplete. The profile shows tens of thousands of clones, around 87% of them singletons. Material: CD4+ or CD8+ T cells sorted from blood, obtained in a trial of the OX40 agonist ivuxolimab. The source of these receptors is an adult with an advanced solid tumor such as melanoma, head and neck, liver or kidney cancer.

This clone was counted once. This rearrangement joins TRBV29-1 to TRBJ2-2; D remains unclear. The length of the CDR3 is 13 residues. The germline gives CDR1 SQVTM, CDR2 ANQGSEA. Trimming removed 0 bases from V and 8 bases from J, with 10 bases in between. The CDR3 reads CSVEDHAKGELFF. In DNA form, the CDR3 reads TGCAGCGTTGAAGACCATGCCAAGGGGGAGCTGTTTTTT.

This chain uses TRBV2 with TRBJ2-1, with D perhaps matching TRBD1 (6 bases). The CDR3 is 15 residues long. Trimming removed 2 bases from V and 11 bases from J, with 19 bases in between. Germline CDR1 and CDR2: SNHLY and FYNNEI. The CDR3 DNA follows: TGTGCCAGCAGTGAAATTAAGGACAGCCCTCTTCAGCAGTTCTTC. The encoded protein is CASSEIKDSPLQQFF.

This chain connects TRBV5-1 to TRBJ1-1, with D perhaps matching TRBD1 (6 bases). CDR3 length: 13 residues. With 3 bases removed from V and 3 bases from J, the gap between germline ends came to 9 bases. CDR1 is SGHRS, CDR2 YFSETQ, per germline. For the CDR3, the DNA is TGCGCCAGCAGCTGGGACACACACACTGAAGCTTTCTTT. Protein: CASSWDTHTEAFF.

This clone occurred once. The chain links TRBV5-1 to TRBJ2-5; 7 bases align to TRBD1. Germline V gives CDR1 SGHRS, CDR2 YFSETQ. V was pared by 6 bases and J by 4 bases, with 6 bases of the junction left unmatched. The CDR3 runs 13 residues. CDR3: CASTPGGTETQYF. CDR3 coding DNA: TGCGCCAGCACCCCAGGGGGTACAGAGACCCAGTACTTC.

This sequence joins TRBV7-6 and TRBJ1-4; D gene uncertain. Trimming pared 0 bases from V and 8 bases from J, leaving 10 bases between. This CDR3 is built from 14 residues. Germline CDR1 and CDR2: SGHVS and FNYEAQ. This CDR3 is CASSLAGQQEKLFF. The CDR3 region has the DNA TGTGCCAGCAGCTTAGCAGGCCAGCAAGAAAAACTGTTTTTT.

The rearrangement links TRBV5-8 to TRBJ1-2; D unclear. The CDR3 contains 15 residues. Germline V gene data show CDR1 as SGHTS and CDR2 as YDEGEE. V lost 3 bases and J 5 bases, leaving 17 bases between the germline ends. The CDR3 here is CASSSQSGSPYGYTF. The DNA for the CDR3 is TGTGCCAGCAGCTCGCAGTCGGGGAGCCCATATGGCTACACCTTC.

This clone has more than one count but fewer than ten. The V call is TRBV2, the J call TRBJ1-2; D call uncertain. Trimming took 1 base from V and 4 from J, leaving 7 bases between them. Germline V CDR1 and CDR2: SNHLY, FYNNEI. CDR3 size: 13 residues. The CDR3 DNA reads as TGTGCCAGCAGTGAAGAACTCGCCTATGGCTACACCTTC. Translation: CASSEELAYGYTF. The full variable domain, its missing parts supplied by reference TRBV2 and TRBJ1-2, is EPEVTQTPSHQVTQMGQEVILRCVPISNHLYFYWYRQILGQKVEFLVSFYNNEISEKSEIFDDQFSVERPDGSNFTLKIRSTKLEDSAMYFCASSEELAYGYTFGSGTRLTVV.

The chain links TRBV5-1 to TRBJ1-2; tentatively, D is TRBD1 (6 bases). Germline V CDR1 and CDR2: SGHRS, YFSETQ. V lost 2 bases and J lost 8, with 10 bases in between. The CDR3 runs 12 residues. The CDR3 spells CASSLQGRGYTF. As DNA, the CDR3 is TGCGCCAGCAGCTTACAGGGTCGGGGCTACACCTTC.

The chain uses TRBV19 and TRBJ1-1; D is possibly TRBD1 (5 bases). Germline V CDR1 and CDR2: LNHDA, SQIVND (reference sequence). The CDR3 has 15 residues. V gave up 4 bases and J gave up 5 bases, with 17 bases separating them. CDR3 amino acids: CASSRGSTGGTEAFF. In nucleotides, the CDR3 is TGTGCCAGTAGTAGGGGGTCAACAGGAGGTACTGAAGCTTTCTTT.

CDR3 sequence: CASSHRQGRITEAFF. For the CDR3, the DNA is TGTGCCAGCTCACACAGACAGGGTCGTATCACTGAAGCTTTCTTT. The genes are TRBV18 and TRBJ1-1, with 7 bases that match TRBD1. This CDR3 region has 15 residues. The junction had 9 bases not matched to a gene; V was cut back by 4 bases and J by 4 bases. Germline loops: CDR1 KGHSH, CDR2 LQKENI. Filled out from reference TRBV18 and TRBJ1-1, the complete variable domain reads NAGVMQNPRHLVRRRGQEARLRCSPMKGHSHVYWYRQLPEEGLKFMVYLQKENIIDESGMPKERFSAEFPKEGPSILRIQQVVRGDSAAYFCASSHRQGRITEAFFGQGTRLTVV.

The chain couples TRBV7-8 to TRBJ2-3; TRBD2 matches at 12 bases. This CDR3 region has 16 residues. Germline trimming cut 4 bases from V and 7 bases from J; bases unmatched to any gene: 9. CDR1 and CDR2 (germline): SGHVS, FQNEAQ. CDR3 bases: TGTGCCAGCAGCTCATCAGGGCTAGCGGGGGGGTATACGCAGTATTTT. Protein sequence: CASSSSGLAGGYTQYF. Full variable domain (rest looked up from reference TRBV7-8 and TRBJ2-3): GAGVSQSPRYKVAKRGQDVALRCDPISGHVSLFWYQQALGQGPEFLTYFQNEAQLDKSGLPSDRFFAERPEGSVSTLKIQRTQQEDSAVYLCASSSSGLAGGYTQYFGPGTRLTVL.

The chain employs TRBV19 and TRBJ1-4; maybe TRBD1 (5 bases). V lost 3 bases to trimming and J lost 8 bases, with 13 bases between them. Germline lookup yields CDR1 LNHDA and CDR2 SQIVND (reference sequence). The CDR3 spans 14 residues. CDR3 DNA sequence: TGTGCCAGTAGTATGATACAGGAGAGGGAAAAACTGTTTTTT. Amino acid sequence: CASSMIQEREKLFF.

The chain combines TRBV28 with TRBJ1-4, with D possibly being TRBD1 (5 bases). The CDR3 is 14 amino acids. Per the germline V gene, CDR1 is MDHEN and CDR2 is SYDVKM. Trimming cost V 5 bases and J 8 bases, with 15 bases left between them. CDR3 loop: CASSLDGAGEKLFF. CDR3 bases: TGTGCCAGCAGTCTAGACGGGGCCGGGGAAAAACTGTTTTTT.

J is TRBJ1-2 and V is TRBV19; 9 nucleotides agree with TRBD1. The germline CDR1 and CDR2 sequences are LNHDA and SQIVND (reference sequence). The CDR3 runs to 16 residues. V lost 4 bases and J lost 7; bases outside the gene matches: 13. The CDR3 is CASSNYQETQGAGYTF. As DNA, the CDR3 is TGTGCCAGTAGTAACTACCAGGAGACACAGGGGGCTGGCTACACCTTC. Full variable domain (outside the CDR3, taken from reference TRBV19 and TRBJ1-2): DGGITQSPKYLFRKEGQNVTLSCEQNLNHDAMYWYRQDPGQGLRLIYYSQIVNDFQKGDIAEGYSVSREKKESFPLTVTSAQKNPTAFYLCASSNYQETQGAGYTFGSGTRLTVV.

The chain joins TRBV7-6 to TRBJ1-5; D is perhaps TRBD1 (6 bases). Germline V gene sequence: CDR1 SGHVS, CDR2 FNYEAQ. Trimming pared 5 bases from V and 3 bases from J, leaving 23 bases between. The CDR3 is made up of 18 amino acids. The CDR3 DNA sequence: TGTGCCAGCAGCACAAAGGGGGGGACCCAAAACCTCAATCAGCCCCAGCATTTT. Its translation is CASSTKGGTQNLNQPQHF.

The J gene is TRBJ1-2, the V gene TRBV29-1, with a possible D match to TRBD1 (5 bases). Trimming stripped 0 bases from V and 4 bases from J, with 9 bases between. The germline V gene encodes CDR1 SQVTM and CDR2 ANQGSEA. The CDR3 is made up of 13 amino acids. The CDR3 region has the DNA TGCAGCGTTGAAGATCAAAGGGGCTATGGCTACACCTTC. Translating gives CSVEDQRGYGYTF.

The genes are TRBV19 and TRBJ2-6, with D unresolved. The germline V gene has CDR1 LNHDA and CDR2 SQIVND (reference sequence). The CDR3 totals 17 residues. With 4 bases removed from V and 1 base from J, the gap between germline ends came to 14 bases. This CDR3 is CASSSGRLRSGANVLTF. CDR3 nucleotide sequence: TGTGCCAGTAGTAGTGGCAGGCTCAGGTCTGGGGCCAACGTCCTGACTTTC.

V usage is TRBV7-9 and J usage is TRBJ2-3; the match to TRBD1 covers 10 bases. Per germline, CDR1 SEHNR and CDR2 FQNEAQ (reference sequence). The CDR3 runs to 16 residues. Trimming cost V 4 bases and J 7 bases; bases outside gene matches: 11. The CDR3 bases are TGTGCCAGCAGCTCCTGGACAGGGGGAGATAGGAATACGCAGTATTTT. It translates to CASSSWTGGDRNTQYF.

The CDR3 sequence is CASSQESGGTFNEQFF. The CDR3 DNA reads TGCGCCAGCAGCCAAGAGTCGGGGGGAACCTTCAATGAGCAGTTCTTC. The chain carries TRBV4-1 and TRBJ2-1, with 7 bases matching TRBD2. Losses at the gene ends were 0 bases for V and 6 bases for J; bases not matched to a gene: 8. The germline V gene encodes CDR1 MGHRA and CDR2 YSYEKL. The CDR3 is 16 amino acids.

CDR3 coding DNA: TGTGCCAGCAGCCCCAGACAGGGAAGGGAAGACGAGCAGTACTTC. It encodes CASSPRQGREDEQYF. The chain uses TRBV7-6 and TRBJ2-7, with 7 bases aligning to TRBD1. This CDR3 region has 15 residues. Trimming took 5 bases from V and 5 from J; bases not matched to a gene: 12. Germline V gives CDR1 SGHVS, CDR2 FNYEAQ.